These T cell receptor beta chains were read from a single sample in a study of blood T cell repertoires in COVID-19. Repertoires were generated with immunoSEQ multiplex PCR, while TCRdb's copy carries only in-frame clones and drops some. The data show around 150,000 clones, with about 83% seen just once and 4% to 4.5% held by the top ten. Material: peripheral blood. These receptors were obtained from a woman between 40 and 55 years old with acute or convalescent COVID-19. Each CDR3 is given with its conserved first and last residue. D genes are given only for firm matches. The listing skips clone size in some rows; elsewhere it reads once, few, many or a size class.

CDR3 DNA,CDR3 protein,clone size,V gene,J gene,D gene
TGTGCCAGCAGCTTAGAAGGAGGGGCCTCCAATCAGCCCCAGCATTTT,CASSLEGGASNQPQHF,NA,TRBV11-2,TRBJ1-5,NA
TGTGCCAGCAGTGGACAGAATAGCAATCAGCCCCAGCATTTT,CASSGQNSNQPQHF,NA,TRBV2,TRBJ1-5,NA
TGTGCCAGCAGCCAAGGGACAAATAATGCCTACGAGCAGTACTTC,CASSQGTNNAYEQYF,NA,TRBV3-1/TRBV3-2,TRBJ2-7,NA
TGTGCCAGCAGCCATTGGACCCCGGGGAGGGATGGCTACACCTTC,CASSHWTPGRDGYTF,NA,TRBV6-5,TRBJ1-2,NA
TGTGCCAGCAGCTTAAGTCGAAGGCTAGCGGCGAACACCGGGGAGCTGTTTTTT,CASSLSRRLAANTGELFF,NA,TRBV7-8,TRBJ2-2,TRBD2
TGTGCCAGCAGCCGGGACAGAAAAGTAGCCGGGGAGCTGTTTTTT,CASSRDRKVAGELFF,NA,TRBV7-9,TRBJ2-2,TRBD1
TGTGCCAGCAGTGCGGACAGAGCCAAAAACATTCAGTACTTC,CASSADRAKNIQYF,NA,TRBV2,TRBJ2-4,NA
TGTGCCAGCAGTGTGCCGGGACACGCTTTAAACACTGAAGCTTTCTTT,CASSVPGHALNTEAFF,NA,TRBV28,TRBJ1-1,NA
TGTGCCAGCAGTTTATCAGGACAGGGGGGGTATAGCAATCAGCCCCAGCATTTT,CASSLSGQGGYSNQPQHF,NA,TRBV27,TRBJ1-5,TRBD1
TGTGCCAGCAGCGTAGACGGACACGCCTATGGCTACACCTTC,CASSVDGHAYGYTF,NA,TRBV9,TRBJ1-2,NA
TGTGCCAGCAGTTCCCCGAAGTGGGCCCAAGAGACCCAGTACTTC,CASSSPKWAQETQYF,NA,TRBV28,TRBJ2-5,NA
TGTGCCAGCAGTCCCCCCGGGCAGGGGCTTGAGACCCAGTACTTC,CASSPPGQGLETQYF,NA,TRBV6-5,TRBJ2-5,NA
TGTGCCAGCAGCTTGCCTGGCAGGGGAGCCAACGTCCTGACTTTC,CASSLPGRGANVLTF,NA,TRBV5-8,TRBJ2-6,NA
TGCGCCAGCAGCGTGCGATCCGGGGAGCTGTTTTTT,CASSVRSGELFF,NA,TRBV4-3,TRBJ2-2,NA
TGTGCCAGCACTGGGCACGGTTCGAATGAAAAACTGTTTTTT,CASTGHGSNEKLFF,NA,TRBV2,TRBJ1-4,NA
TGTGCCAGCAGCGACTACCGAGGGACTGGAAACACCATATATTTT,CASSDYRGTGNTIYF,once,TRBV9,TRBJ1-3,NA
TGTGCAAGTCGGAGACTCCACACCGGGGAGCTGTTTTTT,CASRRLHTGELFF,NA,TRBV12-2,TRBJ2-2,NA
TGTGCCAGTACCACGGGGGGCTACGAGCAGTACTTC,CASTTGGYEQYF,few,TRBV11-1,TRBJ2-7,TRBD2
TGTGCCAGCAGCGGAACAGGGAAGGCAACTAATGAAAAACTGTTTTTT,CASSGTGKATNEKLFF,NA,TRBV5-5,TRBJ1-4,NA
TGTGCCAGCTCACCACAGGGGGACCACTATGGCTACACCTTC,CASSPQGDHYGYTF,NA,TRBV18,TRBJ1-2,NA
TGTGCCAGCAGCTTAATGGGATCCCGGGACAGCCTACACTTC,CASSLMGSRDSLHF,NA,TRBV7-3,TRBJ2-7,TRBD1
TGTGCCAGCAGCTTAGGGGCCCCCATCAATGAGCAGTTCTTC,CASSLGAPINEQFF,NA,TRBV11-3,TRBJ2-1,NA
TGTGCCACCTGTAAAGTTGGAGACACTGAAGCTTTCTTT,CATCKVGDTEAFF,NA,TRBV7-8,TRBJ1-1,NA
TGTGCCAGCAGCGTAAACCCGGAAGGTCCAGGGGTTTTGATGAACACTGAAGCTTTCTTT,CASSVNPEGPGVLMNTEAFF,NA,TRBV9,TRBJ1-1,NA
TGTGCCAGCTCAGCCAGGGGAAACGCTGAAGCTTTCTTT,CASSARGNAEAFF,NA,TRBV18,TRBJ1-1,NA
TGTGCCAGCAGCCCCTGGGCCGCGGGTTCGGACATTCAGTACTTC,CASSPWAAGSDIQYF,few,TRBV6-6,TRBJ2-4,NA
TGTGCCAGCAGTTTCCCGGACAGGCTTAATGAAAAACTGTTTTTT,CASSFPDRLNEKLFF,NA,TRBV28,TRBJ1-4,TRBD1
TGTGCCAGCAGTAGGACAGGGGGGATATATAGCAATCAGCCCCAGCATTTT,CASSRTGGIYSNQPQHF,NA,TRBV2,TRBJ1-5,TRBD1
TGTGCCAGTACGGAGGATTTCTCTGGAAACACCATATATTTT,CASTEDFSGNTIYF,once,TRBV19,TRBJ1-3,NA
TGTGCCATCAGCCCTATAGGCGGGGGGACCGTCGAGCAGTACTTC,CAISPIGGGTVEQYF,once,TRBV10-3,TRBJ2-7,TRBD2
TGTGCCAGCAGCCTGACAGGGGATAATTCACCCCTCCACTTT,CASSLTGDNSPLHF,NA,TRBV9,TRBJ1-6,TRBD1
TGTGCCAGCAGCTCAGGGATTAGCTCCTACAATGAGCAGTTCTTC,CASSSGISSYNEQFF,NA,TRBV5-4,TRBJ2-1,NA
TGTGCCAGCAGCTATCTAGCGGGGGGCGAGGAGCAGTACTTC,CASSYLAGGEEQYF,NA,TRBV7-9,TRBJ2-7,TRBD2
TGTGCCAGTGCGTTTTACCCGGGTGGCTACACCTTC,CASAFYPGGYTF,NA,TRBV19,TRBJ1-2,NA
TGTGCCTGGACCCCAGGAGGGACTGGAAACACCATATATTTT,CAWTPGGTGNTIYF,NA,TRBV30,TRBJ1-3,NA
TGTGCCAGCAGTGATGGTTTACAGGGTTACAATGAGCAGTTCTTC,CASSDGLQGYNEQFF,NA,TRBV6-1,TRBJ2-1,NA
TGTGCCAGCAGCCCACCGGACAGTCTTAGAAACACCATATATTTT,CASSPPDSLRNTIYF,NA,TRBV7-8,TRBJ1-3,NA
TGTGCCATTTCTAAATCCACGGGAGTTAATGAAAAACTGTTTTTT,CAISKSTGVNEKLFF,NA,TRBV10-3,TRBJ1-4,NA
TGTGCCAGTACCTATAGAGGGCGCCGGGCCACTGAAGCTTTCTTT,CASTYRGRRATEAFF,NA,TRBV19,TRBJ1-1,NA
TGTGCCAGCAGCCAAGAGGGGGGACTAAGCAACAATGAGCAGTTCTTC,CASSQEGGLSNNEQFF,NA,TRBV4-2,TRBJ2-1,TRBD2
TGTGCCAGTATTCAGCGGGAGGGCGTTCGCAATGAGCAGTTCTTC,CASIQREGVRNEQFF,NA,TRBV11-1,TRBJ2-1,TRBD2
TGTGCCAGCAGCTTAGGGGGGACAGGGGCCCGTGGTCAGCCCCAGCATTTT,CASSLGGTGARGQPQHF,NA,TRBV7-2,TRBJ1-5,TRBD1
TGCGCCAGCAGCCAAAGGGCGGGCCTAAACACTGAAGCTTTCTTT,CASSQRAGLNTEAFF,NA,TRBV4-1,TRBJ1-1,NA
TGTGCCAGTAGTCCCAGGACAGGGAGAAATGAAAAACTGTTTTTT,CASSPRTGRNEKLFF,NA,TRBV19,TRBJ1-4,TRBD1
TGTGCCATCAGTGAACCTTCGACAGGGAAGGGTGGCAATCAGCCCCAGCATTTT,CAISEPSTGKGGNQPQHF,NA,TRBV10-3,TRBJ1-5,TRBD1
TGTGCCAGCATCATCAGGGAGGACACTGAAGCTTTCTTT,CASIIREDTEAFF,NA,TRBV2,TRBJ1-1,NA
TGTGCCAGCAGCTTGTCAGGGTTGGGGAATCAGCCCCAGCATTTT,CASSLSGLGNQPQHF,NA,TRBV7-2,TRBJ1-5,NA
TGTGCCTGGAGTCTTATCGGGGGACAGCCCCAGCATTTT,CAWSLIGGQPQHF,NA,TRBV30,TRBJ1-5,NA
TGTGCCAGTGGGGACAGACTTAACACCGGGGAGCTGTTTTTT,CASGDRLNTGELFF,NA,TRBV2,TRBJ2-2,TRBD1
TGTGCCAGTAGTAACCAGGGGGCCGGGGAGCTGTTTTTT,CASSNQGAGELFF,NA,TRBV19,TRBJ2-2,TRBD1
TGTGCCAGCAGCCCGATCCGGGACATAGACACCGGGGAGCTGTTTTTT,CASSPIRDIDTGELFF,NA,TRBV9,TRBJ2-2,NA
TGTGCCAGCAGTTTGAAGACAGTGAACACTGAAGCTTTCTTT,CASSLKTVNTEAFF,NA,TRBV6-6,TRBJ1-1,NA
TGTGCCACCAGTGATAATGGACTAGCGGGAGGAGAGACCCAGTACTTC,CATSDNGLAGGETQYF,NA,TRBV24-1,TRBJ2-5,TRBD2
TGTGCCAGCAGTTTCACGGTGGGAGGGTGGTCCACTGAAGCTTTCTTT,CASSFTVGGWSTEAFF,NA,TRBV28,TRBJ1-1,NA
TGTGCCAGCAGCCCCGGACTAGCGGAAGAGACCCAGTACTTC,CASSPGLAEETQYF,NA,TRBV11-2,TRBJ2-5,TRBD2